The clone carrying this T cell receptor (beta chain) has only a few counts. The target antigen is unknown. The data stem from a study of response to subunit inactivated influenza vaccine. Study-wide findings and caveats: That few new T cells are recruited by each seasonal influenza vaccination was the authors' suggestion.

In TCRdb, the RT-PCR reads were re-called with MiXCR into one record per CDR3 protein. The data contain around 520,000 distinct CDR3 sequences, 10% to 15% of them singletons. J lost 1 base, V lost 9 bases, and 5 bases had no gene match. Germline V gives CDR1 ENHRY, CDR2 SYGVKD. This CDR3 spans 15 amino acids. The chain employs TRBV10-3 and TRBJ2-1; 11 nucleotides line up with TRBD2. Sequencing was performed on PBMCs from blood, taken on the day of vaccination. This clonotype was obtained from a man aged 45-65 years who received an inactivated influenza vaccine. CDR3 DNA: TGTGCCATGGGGACTAGCGGACGTTCCTACAATGAGCAGTTCTTC. It specifies CAMGTSGRSYNEQFF.